This entry concerns a single TCR beta chain. The sample originates from a study of cytomegalovirus exposure and HLA in healthy donors. Use of 60 Vbeta and 13 Jbeta primers characterized the PCR. TCRdb keeps only in-frame clones here, not all; method: immunoSEQ multiplex PCR. This table holds around 140,000 clones, 80% found once. Trimming cost V 6 bases and J 4 bases; bases outside gene matches: 8. The germline V gene has CDR1 MNHNS and CDR2 SASEGT. The CDR3 covers 14 residues. The sample taken for sequencing was PBMCs. The rearrangement joins TRBV6-1 to TRBJ1-2; TRBD1 matches at 7 bases. The sequence was obtained from a man aged 35-49 years in good health and CMV-seronegative. The CDR3 sequence: CASRSLAGGYGYTF. The CDR3 region has the DNA TGTGCCAGCAGATCCTTGGCAGGGGGCTATGGCTACACCTTC.